The T cell receptor (beta chain) under discussion was sequenced for a study of sequential checkpoint blockade in melanoma. As for the study in general: Patients were randomized 1:1 to nivolumab-then-ipilimumab or ipilimumab-then-nivolumab first-line. Each arm's sequence ended with maintenance nivolumab.

As for treatment: randomized to nivolumab then ipilimumab (arm A) or the reverse (arm B). Patients had received no earlier DNA-damaging chemotherapy. Live CD3+CD8+ CD19− CD56− cells were sorted from PBMCs. Produced via immunoSEQ multiplex PCR; TCRdb's table is partial and in-frame only. The sample shows some 7,200 clones, around 78% of them seen only once. The CDR3 extends over 15 amino acids. Between the trimmed V and J ends, which lost 3 bases and 8 bases, there was a span of 17 bases. Per the germline V gene, CDR1 is LNHDA and CDR2 is SQIVND (reference sequence). This chain links TRBV19 with TRBJ2-1, with a tentative D call TRBD2 (6 bases). This receptor was taken from a human donor with melanoma. The starting material was CD8+ T cells sorted from blood (inferred from file names), obtained from a patient given nivolumab and ipilimumab in sequence. DNA for the CDR3: TGTGCCAGTAGTATTGAGGCGGGGCTAGGGGATGAGCAGTTCTTC. Its translation: CASSIEAGLGDEQFF. Drawing the rest from reference TRBV19 and TRBJ2-1, the complete variable domain is DGGITQSPKYLFRKEGQNVTLSCEQNLNHDAMYWYRQDPGQGLRLIYYSQIVNDFQKGDIAEGYSVSREKKESFPLTVTSAQKNPTAFYLCASSIEAGLGDEQFFGPGTRLTVL.